These T cell receptor beta chains were read from a single sample in a study of technical replicates of blood from several donors. The data were produced by immunoSEQ multiplex PCR, yet TCRdb's version contains in-frame clones alone and is incomplete. The table records some 80,000 clones, 90% to 95% of them present only once. The sequencing sample was made of T cells isolated from PBMCs. The receptors come from a human donor in good health. The CDR3 runs from the conserved cysteine through the conserved F or W. The D gene is left open where the match is weak. A row's size may be missing; if present it is once, few, many or a size class.

TRBJ1-5 | - | TRBV28 | TRBD1 | TGTGCCAGCAGCCGACCAGGGGGGTTAGGCAATCAGCCCCAGCATTTT | CASSRPGGLGNQPQHF
TRBJ2-2 | few | TRBV6-5 | - | TGTGCCAGCAGTTACTCGGAGAGGTTGAGCACCGGGGAGCTGTTTTTT | CASSYSERLSTGELFF
TRBJ1-5 | - | TRBV6-1 | - | TGTGCCAGCAGTGAGTCCCTTGGCCTGGTCACTCAGCCCCAGCATTTT | CASSESLGLVTQPQHF
TRBJ2-1 | - | TRBV7-9 | - | TGTGCCAGCAGCCCTAGTAGCTCCTACAATGAGCAGTTCTTC | CASSPSSSYNEQFF
TRBJ2-7 | - | TRBV19 | - | TGTGCCAGTAGTGTGGACTGGCCCTACGAGCAGTACTTC | CASSVDWPYEQYF
TRBJ2-5 | - | TRBV4-3 | - | TGCGCCAGCAGCCAAGAGAGGGCGGTAGAGACCCAGTACTTC | CASSQERAVETQYF
TRBJ1-1 | - | TRBV10-3 | - | TGTGCCATCAGTGATCCCCAGGTCAACATGAACACTGAAGCTTTCTTT | CAISDPQVNMNTEAFF
TRBJ1-2 | - | TRBV5-4 | TRBD1 | TGTGCCAGCAGCTCTTTGGAACAGGGGAATTTTGGCGGCTACACCTTC | CASSSLEQGNFGGYTF
TRBJ2-7 | - | TRBV7-9 | TRBD1 | TGTGCCAGCAGCTTAGGGACAGGGGCCCACGAGCAGTACTTC | CASSLGTGAHEQYF
TRBJ2-7 | - | TRBV27 | - | TGTGCCAGCGCTAGTATAACAGGATATTCTACGAGAGTGTACTTC | CASASITGYSTRVYF
TRBJ2-5 | - | TRBV7-2 | - | TGTGCCAGCAGCCTACTAGTATTAGAGACCCAGTACTTC | CASSLLVLETQYF
TRBJ1-1 | - | TRBV4-3 | - | TGCGCCAGCAGCCAAGTTCTAAACACTGAAGCTTTCTTT | CASSQVLNTEAFF
TRBJ2-5 | few | TRBV11-2 | - | TGTGCCAGCAGCATAGGAGTCCAAGAGACCCAGTACTTC | CASSIGVQETQYF
TRBJ2-7 | - | TRBV25-1 | TRBD1 | TGTGCCAGCAGTGACCCGGGACAGGGGGAATTCGAGCAGTACTTC | CASSDPGQGEFEQYF
TRBJ1-1 | - | TRBV30 | - | TGTGCCTGGAGCAGGGTGAACACTGAAGCTTTCTTT | CAWSRVNTEAFF
TRBJ2-7 | - | TRBV18 | TRBD1 | TGTGCCAGCTCCCCCGGGACAGGGGATTACGAGCAGTACTTC | CASSPGTGDYEQYF
TRBJ2-5 | - | TRBV9 | - | TGTGCCAGCAGCGTAGGAATGGGAGGGGGAACCCGAGAGACCCAGTACTTC | CASSVGMGGGTRETQYF
TRBJ2-7 | - | TRBV28 | - | TGTGCCAGCAGCCGCGCATACTCCTACGAGCAGTACTTC | CASSRAYSYEQYF